These T cell receptor beta chains were read from a single sample in a study of blood T cell repertoires in COVID-19. Sequencing was performed with immunoSEQ multiplex PCR; in TCRdb, only in-frame clones are kept and a portion is missing. There are about 120,000 clones in the sample; roughly 79% occur only once, and roughly a tenth lies in the top ten. Sequencing input: peripheral blood. The receptors originated from a human donor in a cohort sampled during active COVID-19. The CDR3 runs from the conserved cysteine through the conserved F or W. The D gene is left open where the match is weak. For some rows the clone size is stated as once, few or many, or as a class when expanded; others skip it.

d_gene	abundance	j_gene	v_gene	CDR3aa	CDR3nt
NA	NA	TRBJ2-5	TRBV21-1	CASSPKGGDGQETQYF	TGTGCCAGCAGCCCCAAAGGGGGTGACGGGCAAGAGACCCAGTACTTC
NA	once	TRBJ2-2	TRBV6-5	CASSYGHLFWGELFF	TGTGCCAGCAGTTACGGACACCTTTTCTGGGGGGAGCTGTTTTTT
TRBD1	NA	TRBJ1-5	TRBV30	CAWSPTGGEFYQPQHF	TGTGCCTGGAGTCCGACAGGGGGCGAGTTCTATCAGCCCCAGCATTTT
NA	NA	TRBJ2-7	TRBV7-9	CASSLGHSNEQYF	TGTGCCAGCAGCTTAGGACACTCCAACGAGCAGTACTTC
NA	NA	TRBJ1-1	TRBV18	CASSPDKNTEAFF	TGTGCCAGCTCCCCCGACAAGAACACTGAAGCTTTCTTT
NA	few	TRBJ2-3	TRBV4-1	CASSQGRAAGRTYSTDTQYF	TGCGCCAGCAGCCAAGGACGGGCGGCGGGAAGAACCTATAGCACAGATACGCAGTATTTT
NA	few	TRBJ1-1	TRBV19	CASSIDPLPSTGNTEAFF	TGTGCCAGTAGTATAGACCCTCTTCCTTCGACAGGGAACACTGAAGCTTTCTTT
NA	NA	TRBJ1-5	TRBV4-1	CASSQAGINQPQHF	TGCGCCAGCAGCCAAGCAGGAATCAATCAGCCCCAGCATTTT
TRBD2	NA	TRBJ2-5	TRBV5-1	CASMERGSEETQYF	TGCGCCAGCATGGAGCGGGGATCGGAAGAGACCCAGTACTTC
NA	NA	TRBJ2-2	TRBV18	CASSPGRGTRSGELFF	TGTGCCAGCTCACCGGGTCGCGGGACGCGTTCCGGGGAGCTGTTTTTT
NA	NA	TRBJ1-2	TRBV19	CASRTAGVEGYTF	TGTGCCAGTAGAACCGCGGGGGTTGAAGGCTACACCTTC
NA	NA	TRBJ1-5	TRBV5-1	CASSPSSGTMEPQHF	TGCGCCAGCAGCCCATCCTCCGGGACTATGGAGCCCCAGCATTTT
NA	few	TRBJ1-1	TRBV7-9	CASSRDRLNTEAFF	TGTGCCAGCAGCCGAGACAGGTTGAACACTGAAGCTTTCTTT
NA	NA	TRBJ2-7	TRBV20-1	CSARGAAIYF	TGCAGTGCTAGGGGGGCCGCGATCTACTTC
TRBD1	NA	TRBJ1-4	TRBV18	CASSPTPDRDANEKLFF	TGTGCCAGCTCCCCTACTCCTGACAGGGATGCTAATGAAAAACTGTTTTTT
NA	NA	TRBJ1-1	TRBV5-5	CASSETGNTEAFF	TGTGCCAGCAGCGAGACAGGGAACACTGAAGCTTTCTTT
NA	NA	TRBJ1-2	TRBV5-1	CASRKMGRSYGYTF	TGCGCCAGCAGAAAAATGGGGCGGTCCTATGGCTACACCTTC
TRBD1	NA	TRBJ2-7	TRBV7-2	CASSLEQGAIYEQYF	TGTGCCAGCAGCTTAGAACAGGGGGCTATCTACGAGCAGTACTTC
NA	NA	TRBJ1-5	TRBV6-6	CASTAGRDSNQPQHF	TGTGCCAGCACCGCGGGGCGGGATAGCAATCAGCCCCAGCATTTT
TRBD1	NA	TRBJ2-7	TRBV3-1/TRBV3-2	CASSQLYGTDSLGQYF	TGTGCCAGCAGCCAATTGTACGGGACAGATTCTCTCGGGCAGTACTTC
NA	NA	TRBJ2-2	TRBV19	CASSTPTGELFF	TGTGCCAGTAGTACCCCAACCGGGGAGCTGTTTTTT
NA	NA	TRBJ1-2	TRBV6-5	CASSFAGYGYTF	TGTGCCAGCAGTTTCGCAGGCTATGGCTACACCTTC
NA	NA	TRBJ2-7	TRBV7-2	CASSDPVAGFHEQYF	TGTGCCAGCAGCGATCCTGTGGCGGGGTTTCACGAGCAGTACTTC
NA	NA	TRBJ2-3	TRBV4-3	CASSQDGYTQYF	TGCGCCAGCAGCCAAGACGGTTATACGCAGTATTTT
NA	NA	TRBJ1-2	TRBV20-1	CSASLVWPGYTF	TGCAGTGCTAGTCTCGTCTGGCCAGGCTACACCTTC
NA	NA	TRBJ2-1	TRBV7-2	CASSNDRRYNEQFF	TGTGCCAGCAGCAACGACAGGAGATACAATGAGCAGTTCTTC
NA	few	TRBJ2-3	TRBV28	CASSFTAGNTDTQYF	TGTGCCAGCAGTTTCACGGCCGGGAACACAGATACGCAGTATTTT
NA	once	TRBJ2-3	TRBV28	CASRGTDTQYF	TGTGCCTCCCGCGGGACAGATACGCAGTATTTT
NA	NA	TRBJ1-1	TRBV5-4	CASSLTGLGAMNTEAFF	TGTGCCAGCAGCTTAACGGGTCTTGGGGCGATGAACACTGAAGCTTTCTTT
TRBD1	NA	TRBJ2-7	TRBV5-1	CASSSGGQGAEEQYF	TGCGCCAGCAGCTCAGGGGGACAGGGGGCTGAAGAGCAGTACTTC
NA	NA	TRBJ2-1	TRBV12-3/TRBV12-4	CASSSQGGEQFF	TGTGCCAGCAGTTCTCAGGGAGGTGAGCAGTTCTTC
TRBD2	NA	TRBJ2-5	TRBV5-5	CASRPGLAEQETQYF	TGTGCCAGCAGGCCGGGACTAGCGGAGCAAGAGACCCAGTACTTC
TRBD2	NA	TRBJ2-7	TRBV6-5	CASKGLAGSYEQYF	TGTGCCAGCAAAGGACTAGCGGGCTCCTACGAGCAGTACTTC
NA	NA	TRBJ1-1	TRBV7-3	CASSLGGFSEAFF	TGTGCCAGCAGCTTAGGAGGGTTCAGCGAAGCTTTCTTT
NA	NA	TRBJ1-5	TRBV28	CASSPGDGGWSNQPQHF	TGTGCCAGCAGCCCAGGGGACGGAGGATGGAGCAATCAGCCCCAGCATTTT
NA	NA	TRBJ2-5	TRBV5-1	CATCLGYGETQYF	TGCGCCACCTGCTTGGGTTACGGGGAGACCCAGTACTTC
NA	NA	TRBJ2-5	TRBV5-1	CASSPNGGPGETQYF	TGCGCCAGCAGCCCAAACGGGGGTCCGGGAGAGACCCAGTACTTC
NA	NA	TRBJ1-1	TRBV4-3	CASSPTAGDTEAFF	TGCGCCAGCAGCCCGACGGCGGGGGACACTGAAGCTTTCTTT
TRBD1	NA	TRBJ1-2	TRBV15	CATSRGTGPWGYTF	TGTGCCACCAGCAGAGGGACAGGTCCCTGGGGCTACACCTTC
NA	NA	TRBJ2-7	TRBV4-2	CASSQVDARDYEQYF	TGTGCCAGCAGCCAAGTTGACGCCAGGGACTACGAGCAGTACTTC
NA	NA	TRBJ1-1	TRBV6-6	CASKLPPMPLSEAFF	TGTGCCAGCAAACTACCACCTATGCCACTGAGTGAAGCTTTCTTT
NA	few	TRBJ2-7	TRBV7-2	CASTYTGFEQYF	TGTGCCAGCACCTATACAGGGTTCGAGCAGTACTTC
TRBD2	NA	TRBJ2-3	TRBV9	CASSVPSGSSTDTQYF	TGTGCCAGCAGCGTACCTAGCGGGTCCTCCACAGATACGCAGTATTTT
NA	NA	TRBJ2-7	TRBV7-8	CASSYRSASYEQYF	TGTGCCAGCAGCTACCGGAGTGCCTCCTACGAGCAGTACTTC
TRBD2	NA	TRBJ2-1	TRBV11-2	CASSLAGLAGDGEQFF	TGTGCCAGCAGCTTGGCCGGACTAGCGGGAGACGGAGAGCAGTTCTTC
TRBD1	NA	TRBJ1-1	TRBV18	CASSLQGAYNTEAFF	TGTGCCAGCTCACTCCAGGGGGCCTACAACACTGAAGCTTTCTTT